Sequencing of this T cell receptor (beta chain) was carried out in a study of cytomegalovirus exposure and HLA in healthy donors. Study-wide points: Rare TCR sequences dominated, though some public TCRs recurred in many donors. TCR beta sequences reportedly predicted most subjects' HLA-A and HLA-B alleles accurately. Cytomegalovirus status, reportedly, was diagnosed with high specificity and sensitivity by the classifier.

Healthy people donating bone marrow made up the donors. The CDR3 contains 15 residues. Germline CDR1 SGHTA, CDR2 FQGNSA. Trimming took 1 base from V and 0 from J, leaving 7 bases between them. Note on this clone: The antigen remains undetermined.

PCR amplification relied on 60 Vbeta primers (plus 13 Jbeta primers). The assay was immunoSEQ multiplex PCR, and TCRdb's table has in-frame clones only and misses some. This table holds approximately 200,000 clones, about 80% found once. V gene TRBV7-2 combines with J gene TRBJ1-5; D call uncertain. Source material: PBMCs. The source is a middle-aged man in good health and CMV-seronegative. This CDR3 is CASSLVWASNQPQHF. CDR3 bases: TGTGCCAGCAGCTTAGTATGGGCTAGCAATCAGCCCCAGCATTTT.